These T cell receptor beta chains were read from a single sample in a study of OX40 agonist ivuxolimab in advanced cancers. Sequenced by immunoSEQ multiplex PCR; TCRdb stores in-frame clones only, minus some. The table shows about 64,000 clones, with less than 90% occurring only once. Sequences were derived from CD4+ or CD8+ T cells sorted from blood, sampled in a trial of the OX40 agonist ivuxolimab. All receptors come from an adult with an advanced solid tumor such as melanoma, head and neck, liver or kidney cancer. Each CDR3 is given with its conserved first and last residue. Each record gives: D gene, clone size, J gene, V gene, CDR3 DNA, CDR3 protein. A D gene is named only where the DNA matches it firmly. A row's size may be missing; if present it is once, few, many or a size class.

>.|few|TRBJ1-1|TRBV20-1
TGCAGTGCTCGTTTAGATTACCAAGCTTTCTTT
CSARLDYQAFF
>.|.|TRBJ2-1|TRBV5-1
TGCGCCAGCAGCTTGGCTGGACTCCCGTTCAATGAGCAGTTCTTC
CASSLAGLPFNEQFF
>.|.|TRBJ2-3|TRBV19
TGTGCCAGTAGTATGCAGTGGGCGGCAGATACGCAGTATTTT
CASSMQWAADTQYF
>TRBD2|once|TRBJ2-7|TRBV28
TGTGCCAGCAGTTTTACTAGCGGGAGTCCCTACGAGCAGTACTTC
CASSFTSGSPYEQYF
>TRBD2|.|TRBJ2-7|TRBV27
TGTGCCAGCAGTTTCTCTAGCGGGAATACCCGGCAGTACTTC
CASSFSSGNTRQYF
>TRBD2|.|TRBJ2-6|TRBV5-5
TGTGCCAGCAGTTTGACTAGCGGGAGGTCTGGGGCCAACGTCCTGACTTTC
CASSLTSGRSGANVLTF
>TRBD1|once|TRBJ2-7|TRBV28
TGTGCCAGCAGTACCGGACAGGGTTGGGAGCAGTACTTC
CASSTGQGWEQYF
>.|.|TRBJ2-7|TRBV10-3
TGTGCCATCAGTGAGTCGAGTACCTTACGGCCCTACGAGCAGTACTTC
CAISESSTLRPYEQYF
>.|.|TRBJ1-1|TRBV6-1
TGTGCCACCTCAAAATGGGACACTGAAGCTTTCTTT
CATSKWDTEAFF
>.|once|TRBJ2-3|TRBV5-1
TGCGCCAGCAGCTTGGGTGGTAGCGGCACAGATACGCAGTATTTT
CASSLGGSGTDTQYF